The sequence of this T cell receptor (beta chain) was determined in a study of shared T cell receptors in the human thymus (dated by TCRdb to about 2021). As for the study more broadly: The study examined how self-reactive, shared T-cell receptor alpha chains are generated in the human thymus.

Libraries were prepared through the immunoSEQ multiplex PCR assay. TCRdb took this table from immuneACCESS and kept in-frame rearrangements with V and J called. Such tables lack part of the clones; where checked against another copy, unresolved V genes explain under half of the gap, and the rest is unexplained. The sample table lists 600,000 to 900,000 clones, 75% to 90% of them with a count of one. The ten largest account for around 0.0099% of the sample. On this clone itself: The clone's antigen remains unknown. No base-level quality is on record; no much larger clone is a single base apart.

The CDR3 sequence holds 16 residues, the cysteine and phenylalanine included. The entry retains the CDR3 DNA only, 48 bases that are in frame from base 1. According to the germline V gene, CDR1 reads SGHTA and CDR2 reads FQGNSA. V gives up 1 base and J gives up 5 bases, and the segment between their germline ends measures 17 bases. The same data also contributed to another study, on human thymus T cells. Per that second paper: In Finland, the donors were immunologically healthy infants who were having open corrective cardiac surgery for congenital heart defects. Thymus tissue was collected as surgical resects that were removed during corrective cardiac surgery. Both the thymic and the peripheral blood repertoires appeared to show biased V and J gene segment usage. The related research reported highly overlapping thymic TCR repertoires among unrelated individuals. TCR alpha and beta repertoires from roughly 8 infant thymus samples and four related peripheral blood samples were characterized in the study. Donor ages ranged from roughly 6 to 244 days, and the cohort comprised five to seven male and a couple of female infants. Thymocytes were freed from the tissue by mechanical means and kept at -70 degrees C as pellets of roughly 10-32 million cells. A QIAsymphony instrument was used to extract genomic DNA from the frozen cell pellets. The immunoSEQ multiplex PCR assay was used to amplify the TCRB and TCRAD loci from a standardized amount of quality-controlled genomic DNA. The amplicons spanned the V(D)J region and were long enough to cover the CDR3 and allow V and J genes to be identified. Amplicon sequencing was performed on an Illumina platform through the commercial immunoSEQ service. Corrections for primer bias and sequencing errors followed previously described methods, while TCRAD and TCRB definitions were based on the IMGT database. Repertoires were analysed with immunoSEQ Analyzer 3.0 and VDJTools, covering basic statistics, V/J segment usage, diversity estimates, rarefaction and pairwise overlap. To estimate diversity, the Chao1, ChaoE, Efron-Thisted, Shannon and inverse Simpson indices were applied, and diversity was also estimated on datasets down-sampled to the smallest sample. Repertoire overlap used strict matching of CDR3 nucleotide sequence, V gene and J gene, with Jaccard-based multidimensional scaling clustering. On average, about 800,000 unique TCRB clonotypes were obtained from thymus samples, compared with 75,000 to 90,000 from blood samples.

The source of this sequence is a girl less than two years old with a congenital heart defect. Donor details come from another sample of the same person, matched by shared clones. The rearrangement joined TRBV7-2 to TRBJ2-5, with TRBD1 tentatively as D gene (6 bases match). The sample consisted of thymocytes. The CDR3 amino acid sequence is: CASSLDARGSLETQYF. The nucleotides are TGTGCCAGCAGCTTAGATGCCAGGGGTAGTTTGGAGACCCAGTACTTC.